Below, 17 T cell receptor beta chains from the same sample are listed, as sequenced in a study of blood T cells in healthy people across ages. The second PCR ran about 7 to 12 cycles with a sample-barcoded 5' primer and J-beta primers. TCRdb reprocessed the 5' RACE reads with MiXCR, giving one entry per CDR3 protein. Among about 1.1 million distinct CDR3 sequences, roughly two fifths were seen once, and the ten largest hold around 12%. The sequencing input was blood. The receptors come from a man aged 18 to 30 in good health.

The V and J genes are TRBV5-5 and TRBJ2-3; possible D gene TRBD2, 6 bases. From germline, CDR1 is SGHKS and CDR2 YYEKEE (reference sequence). The CDR3 runs to 15 residues. V was clipped by 4 bases and J by 8 bases, with 20 bases between them. CDR3 in DNA: TGTGCCAGCAGCCCAGGGACTGGGTTGTTGGGTACGCAGTATTTT. It codes for CASSPGTGLLGTQYF.

The chain joins TRBV19 to TRBJ2-7; 7 nucleotides agree with TRBD1. Germline lookup yields CDR1 LNHDA and CDR2 SQIVND (reference sequence). Trimming at V came to 5 bases and at J to 4 bases, leaving 11 bases not matched to a gene. This CDR3 has 15 amino acids. The CDR3: CASSSPGQPIYEQYF. CDR3 DNA: TGTGCCAGTAGTTCTCCGGGACAGCCTATTTACGAGCAGTACTTC.

V is TRBV20-1 and J is TRBJ2-5; 8 bases map to TRBD1. The DNA end is more similar to TRBJ2-1, so the J call may be wrong. The germline V gene encodes CDR1 DFQATT and CDR2 SNEGSKA (reference sequence). The CDR3 totals 11 residues. CDR3 DNA sequence: TGCAGCACAGGGGGGACGGAGACCCAGTTCTTC. Amino acids: CSTGGTETQFF.

Note on this clonotype: One end of the junction varies from germline; a read error may be responsible. This rearrangement joins TRBV5-1 to TRBJ2-3; D possibly corresponds to TRBD1 (6 bases). The CDR3 is 15 amino acids. The germline CDR1 and CDR2 sequences are SGHRS and YFSETQ. CDR3 nucleotides: TGCGCCAGCCGTCCATCAGGACAGCTCACAGATACGCACTATTTT. It specifies CASRPSGQLTDTHYF.

This clonotype was seen more than once but under ten times. The chain has TRBV7-9 and TRBJ1-2, with 9 nucleotides matching TRBD1. The CDR3 consists of 15 residues. Germline assignment: CDR1 SEHNR and CDR2 FQNEAQ (reference sequence). V lost 3 bases, J lost 6 bases, and 8 bases stayed unmatched. CDR3 sequence reads: CASSFIWTGVDGYTF. CDR3 DNA sequence: TGTGCCAGCAGCTTCATATGGACAGGGGTTGATGGCTACACCTTC.

This clonotype was observed many times. This chain links TRBV5-1 with TRBJ2-7; weak D call: TRBD2 (5 bases). In germline, CDR1 is SGHRS, CDR2 YFSETQ. The CDR3 totals 15 residues. The ends were cut back, 0 bases at V and 1 base at J, with 11 bases in the middle. The DNA of the CDR3 is TGCGCCAGCAGCTTGGGAGGAGAGGGATCCTACGAGCAGTACTTC. Translation gives CASSLGGEGSYEQYF. Filled out from reference TRBV5-1 and TRBJ2-7, the complete variable domain reads KAGVTQTPRYLIKTRGQQVTLSCSPISGHRSVSWYQQTPGQGLQFLFEYFSETQRNKGNFPGRFSGRQFSNSRSEMNVSTLELGDSALYLCASSLGGEGSYEQYFGPGTRLTVT.

Turning to this clonotype: A read error may account for a junction end that differs from germline. This chain's CDR3 is CASSYSTGTNYGCTF. CDR3 sequence (DNA): TGTGCCAGCAGTTACTCGACAGGGACTAACTATGGCTGCACCTTC. This sequence joins TRBV6-2 or TRBV6-3 and TRBJ1-2, with 7 bases identical to TRBD1. The CDR3 is 15 residues long. Germline CDR1 MNHEY, CDR2 SVGEGT.

In this sample, this clonotype turned up a few times. The chain combines TRBV11-2 with TRBJ2-1, with 12 bases fitting TRBD2. With the DNA end fitting TRBJ2-7 better, the J assignment may be wrong. The CDR3 consists of 16 residues. Germline V gives CDR1 SGHAT, CDR2 FQNNGV. The DNA of the CDR3 is TGTGCCAGCAGCGTGACTAGCGGGGGTGCATACAATGAGCAGTACTTC. It is translated as CASSVTSGGAYNEQYF.

In this sample, this clonotype turned up a few times. The chain joins TRBV5-4 to TRBJ1-2; D possibly corresponds to TRBD1 (5 bases). This CDR3 is built from 15 residues. The germline V gene encodes CDR1 SGHNT and CDR2 YYREEE (reference sequence). V shed 0 bases and J shed 4 bases, with 13 bases lying between them. The CDR3 DNA follows: TGTGCCAGCAGCTTGGCTCAGGGCCACCTCTATGGCTACACCTTC. Translation: CASSLAQGHLYGYTF.

This clonotype was recorded a few times. The V gene is TRBV6-5, the J gene TRBJ2-3, with 14 bases identical to TRBD2. The germline V gene has CDR1 MNHEY and CDR2 SVGAGI. This CDR3 comprises 18 residues. V shed 6 bases and J 4 bases; nucleotides not matched to a gene: 12. Here the CDR3 reads CASRDSPAGLAGADTQYF. The CDR3 nucleotides read TGTGCCAGCAGGGACTCGCCGGCGGGACTAGCGGGGGCAGATACGCAGTATTTT.

In this sample, this clonotype turned up a few times. The CDR3 bases are TGCAGTGCCAGGCGGGCAGGAATGAACACTGAAGCTTTCTTT. Amino acids: CSARRAGMNTEAFF. The chain is built from TRBV20-1 and TRBJ1-1; D ambiguous. The length of the CDR3 is 14 residues. The germline V gene has CDR1 DFQATT and CDR2 SNEGSKA (reference sequence). V lost 6 bases and J lost 0, with 14 bases in between.

The CDR3 here is CASSLQGGPNTEAFF. The DNA for the CDR3 is TGCGCCAGCAGCCTCCAGGGGGGTCCGAACACTGAAGCTTTCTTT. The rearrangement joins TRBV5-1 to TRBJ1-1; 7 bases align to TRBD1. CDR1 and CDR2 from the germline V gene are SGHRS and YFSETQ. The CDR3 is 15 amino acids. Germline trimming cut 4 bases from V and 1 base from J; bases unmatched to any gene: 7.

A word on this clonotype: A much larger clone differs by one base, so this may be a read error. The chain joins TRBV5-1 to TRBJ1-2; 7 nucleotides line up with TRBD1. The CDR3 is 14 amino acids. CDR1 and CDR2 from the germline V gene are SGHRS and YFSETQ. CDR3 nucleotides: TGCGCCAGCAGCTTGGGACAGGGCGGCTATGGCTGCACCTTC. It is translated as CASSLGQGGYGCTF.

The chain is built from TRBV5-1 and TRBJ2-5; D is perhaps TRBD1 (6 bases). The V and J ends lost 1 base and 5 bases respectively, with 15 bases between them. The CDR3 totals 15 residues. Germline values: CDR1 SGHRS, CDR2 YFSETQ. Here the CDR3 DNA reads TGCGCCAGCAGCTTGCCACAGGGTAACCGGGAGACCCAGTACTTC. Its translation: CASSLPQGNRETQYF. Supplemented by reference TRBV5-1 and TRBJ2-5, the full variable domain reads KAGVTQTPRYLIKTRGQQVTLSCSPISGHRSVSWYQQTPGQGLQFLFEYFSETQRNKGNFPGRFSGRQFSNSRSEMNVSTLELGDSALYLCASSLPQGNRETQYFGPGTRLLVL.

The rearrangement joins TRBV7-3 to TRBJ2-3; 7 nucleotides match TRBD2. With V trimmed by 2 bases and J by 0 bases, 5 bases remained unmatched. Germline loops: CDR1 SGHTA, CDR2 FQGTGA. The CDR3 has 16 amino acids. The CDR3 is CASSLFAGESTDTQYF. Here the CDR3 DNA reads TGTGCCAGCAGCTTATTTGCGGGGGAGAGCACAGATACGCAGTATTTT.

The chain joins TRBV30 to TRBJ2-2, with unresolved D. Germline V CDR1 and CDR2: GTSNPN, SVGIG (reference sequence). The CDR3 loop spans 11 amino acids. Trimming stripped 1 base from V and 6 bases from J, with 3 bases between. The CDR3 here is CAWSEAGELFF. The CDR3 bases are TGTGCCTGGAGTGAGGCCGGGGAGCTGTTTTTT.

This clonotype was found many times. CDR3 bases: TGTGCCAGCAGCAAGGGCAGAGACTTCACAGATACGCAGTATTTT. It codes for CASSKGRDFTDTQYF. The chain joins TRBV21-1 to TRBJ2-3. TRBV21-1 is described as a pseudogene. The CDR3 sequence is 15 residues long.